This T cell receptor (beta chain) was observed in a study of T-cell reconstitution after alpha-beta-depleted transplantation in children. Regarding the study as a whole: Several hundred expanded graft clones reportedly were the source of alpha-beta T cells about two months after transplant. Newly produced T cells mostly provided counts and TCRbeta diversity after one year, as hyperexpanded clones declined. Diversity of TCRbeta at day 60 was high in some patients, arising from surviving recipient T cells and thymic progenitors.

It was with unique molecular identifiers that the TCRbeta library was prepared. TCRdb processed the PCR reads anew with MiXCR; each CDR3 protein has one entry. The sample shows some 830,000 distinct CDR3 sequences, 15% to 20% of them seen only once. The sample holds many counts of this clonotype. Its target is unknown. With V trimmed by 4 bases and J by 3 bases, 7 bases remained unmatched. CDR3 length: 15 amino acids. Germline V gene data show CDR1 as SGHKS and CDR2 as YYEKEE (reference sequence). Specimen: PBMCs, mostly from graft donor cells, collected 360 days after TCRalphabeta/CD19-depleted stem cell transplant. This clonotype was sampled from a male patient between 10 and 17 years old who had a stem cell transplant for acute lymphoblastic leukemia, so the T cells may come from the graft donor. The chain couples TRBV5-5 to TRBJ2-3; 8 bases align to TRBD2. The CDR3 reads CASSTGTSGTDTQYF. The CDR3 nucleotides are TGTGCCAGCAGCACCGGGACTAGTGGAACAGATACGCAGTATTTT.